Each of the 17 T cell receptor beta chains below was sequenced from the same sample in a study of CXCR3-negative and CXCR3-positive naive CD8 T cells. Findings and limits, study-wide: Naive CXCR3-positive cells had TRB CDR3s more hydrophobic than those of CXCR3-negative naive cells.

The TRB cDNA libraries were prepared by 5' RACE with UMI labels. TCRdb reanalyzed the 5' RACE reads and collapses them to one entry per CDR3 protein, without DNA. This table holds more than 80,000 distinct CDR3 sequences. Their specific antigens are unknown. The material sequenced was naive CXCR3+ CD8+ T cells from blood. Subset defined: CD45RO-CCR7+CD27+CD95- naive CD8+ T cells expressing CXCR3 (TNR3+). These TCRs come from a human donor in good health. Some clones in this sample may be carry-over from other donors' samples.

The chain links TRBV29-1 to TRBJ1-4; TCRdb selects TRBD1, and the lack of DNA leaves this call unchecked. Germline V gene lookup returns CDR1 SQVTM and CDR2 ANQGSEA. This CDR3 comprises 15 residues. CDR3 residues: CSVESPESSGEKLFF. Full variable domain (remainder filled in from reference TRBV29-1 and TRBJ1-4): SAVISQKPSRDICQRGTSLTIQCQVDSQVTMMFWYRQQPGQSLTLIATANQGSEATYESGFVIDKFPISRPNLTFSTLTVSNMSPEDSSIYLCSVESPESSGEKLFFGSGTQLSVL.

CDR3 sequence reads: CASRPTGPLYEQYF. The J gene is TRBJ2-7, the V gene TRBV28. Germline CDR1 is MDHEN and CDR2 is SYDVKM. The CDR3 has 14 amino acids.

The chain is built from TRBV6-2 or TRBV6-3 and TRBJ2-7; absent DNA, TCRdb's TRBD1 call cannot be checked. The CDR3 totals 14 residues. CDR1 is MNHEY and CDR2 is SVGEGT in the germline V gene. CDR3 protein: CASSPGDREYEQYF.

This chain links TRBV16 with TRBJ1-1; TCRdb proposes TRBD1, but this gene call is untestable without DNA. Germline V gene data show CDR1 as KGHSY and CDR2 as FQNENV. The CDR3 has 14 amino acids. The chain's CDR3 is CASSHPGLNTEAFF.

The chain couples TRBV28 to TRBJ2-7; TCRdb lists TRBD1, though no DNA is available to test this call. Germline V gene sequence: CDR1 MDHEN, CDR2 SYDVKM. The CDR3 extends over 15 amino acids. CDR3 sequence reads: CASSHRRDRIGEQYF.

The J gene is TRBJ2-1, the V gene TRBV29-1; TCRdb calls TRBD1, which cannot be checked without DNA. Germline CDR1 and CDR2: SQVTM and ANQGSEA. This CDR3 region has 12 residues. The CDR3 loop is CSGGDREIEQFF.

CDR3 region: CASSPLPRTGGQNEQFF. The V call is TRBV28, the J call TRBJ2-1; TCRdb proposes TRBD1, but this gene call is untestable without DNA. The CDR3 is 17 amino acids. Germline CDR1 and CDR2: MDHEN and SYDVKM.

The V and J genes are TRBV5-1 and TRBJ2-1; TCRdb lists TRBD2, though no DNA is available to test this call. The germline V gene has CDR1 SGHRS and CDR2 YFSETQ. The CDR3 totals 17 residues. CDR3 residues: CASSVAVAGGLHNEQFF.

The chain is built from TRBV7-2 and TRBJ2-7; there is no DNA to check the TCRdb D call of TRBD1. This CDR3 contains 14 residues. The germline V gene has CDR1 SGHTA and CDR2 FQGNSA. The CDR3 sequence is CASSLGTVIYEQYF.

This chain connects TRBV4-1 to TRBJ2-7; TCRdb's D gene call, TRBD1, goes unchecked for lack of DNA. This CDR3 has 15 residues. Germline loops: CDR1 MGHRA, CDR2 YSYEKL. The CDR3 region is CASSQRQEETYEQYF.

This chain uses TRBV20-1 with TRBJ1-5; the D call of TRBD1 rests on TCRdb alone, since no DNA is present to check it. This CDR3 contains 12 residues. The germline gives CDR1 DFQATT, CDR2 SNEGSKA (reference sequence). This CDR3 reads CSAPGVNQPQHF.

The chain recombines TRBV7-9 with TRBJ2-3; the TRBD2 assignment by TCRdb is unverifiable without DNA. This CDR3 has 19 residues. Germline V gene sequence: CDR1 SEHNR, CDR2 FQNEAQ (reference sequence). The chain's CDR3 is CASSSSADKLAGRLGTQYF.

The chain carries TRBV19 and TRBJ1-5. The CDR3 length is 13 residues. Germline CDR1 and CDR2: LNHDA and SQIVND (reference sequence). CDR3 residues: CASSLKEDQPQHF.

The chain's CDR3 is CSVEGGLQPEAFF. V and J are TRBV29-1 and TRBJ1-1; the D gene TCRdb calls, TRBD1, cannot be checked with no DNA. The germline gives CDR1 SQVTM, CDR2 ANQGSEA. This CDR3 spans 13 amino acids. Looking up the rest from reference TRBV29-1 and TRBJ1-1 gives the full variable domain: SAVISQKPSRDICQRGTSLTIQCQVDSQVTMMFWYRQQPGQSLTLIATANQGSEATYESGFVIDKFPISRPNLTFSTLTVSNMSPEDSSIYLCSVEGGLQPEAFFGQGTRLTVV.

The chain joins TRBV6-5 to TRBJ2-1; absent DNA, TCRdb's TRBD2 call cannot be checked. Germline V CDR1 and CDR2: MNHEY, SVGAGI. The CDR3 totals 13 residues. The CDR3 protein is CASSPRLAGDIVF.

The CDR3 here is CSARSPAGHSTDTQYF. V is TRBV20-1 and J is TRBJ2-3; TCRdb picks TRBD1, but there is no DNA to check that call. The CDR3 consists of 16 residues. Germline V gene data show CDR1 as DFQATT and CDR2 as SNEGSKA (reference sequence).

The chain carries TRBV29-1 and TRBJ1-2. CDR3 size: 12 residues. CDR1 and CDR2 from the germline V gene are SQVTM and ANQGSEA. CDR3 amino acids: CSVVVSNYGYTF.